These 27 T cell receptor beta chains came from one sample sequenced in a study of T cell changes during pregnancy in multiple sclerosis. Sequencing used immunoSEQ multiplex PCR; TCRdb keeps in-frame clones, though not all of them. The sample has 35,000 to 45,000 clones, approximately 87% seen once. The material was peripheral blood, obtained in the second trimester of pregnancy. These receptors were collected from a female donor in good health, enrolled as a control in a pregnancy study.

V and J are TRBV4-3 and TRBJ2-5; a weak D match, TRBD2 (6 bases). Germline CDR1 and CDR2: LGHNA and YSLEER. V lost 4 bases to trimming and J lost 2 bases, with 8 bases between them. CDR3 size: 13 residues. The CDR3, as DNA: TGCGCCAGCAGCCCGGGACTGCAAGAGACCCAGTACTTC. Amino acids: CASSPGLQETQYF.

J is TRBJ1-4 and V is TRBV11-3, with D possibly matching TRBD1 (6 bases). From germline, CDR1 is SGHNT and CDR2 YENEEA. This CDR3 has 15 amino acids. Between the trimmed V and J ends, which lost 5 bases and 7 bases, there was a span of 17 bases. The CDR3 is CASSDYREEAEKLFF. CDR3 DNA: TGTGCCAGCAGCGATTACAGGGAAGAGGCTGAAAAACTGTTTTTT.

This rearrangement joins TRBV19 to TRBJ1-2; D is undetermined. The CDR3 is made up of 13 amino acids. V lost 3 bases and J 2 bases, leaving 7 bases between the germline ends. The germline CDR1 and CDR2 sequences are LNHDA and SQIVND (reference sequence). CDR3 nucleotides: TGTGCCAGTAGTATCGCAAGCAACTATGGCTACACCTTC. Amino acid sequence: CASSIASNYGYTF.

The gene calls are TRBV18 and TRBJ2-7, with 9 bases lining up with TRBD2. This CDR3 is 14 amino acids long. CDR1 and CDR2 (germline): KGHSH, LQKENI. With 3 bases clipped from V and 4 bases from J, the junction kept 4 bases outside the gene matches. The CDR3 nucleotides are TGTGCCAGCTCACCTAAGCGGGAGGCATACGAGCAGTACTTC. Translating it yields CASSPKREAYEQYF.

The chain uses TRBV5-4 and TRBJ2-5; 8 nucleotides line up with TRBD2. In germline, CDR1 is SGHNT, CDR2 YYREEE (reference sequence). The CDR3 length is 15 residues. The V and J ends lost 4 bases and 1 base, in that order; junction bases with no gene match: 6. The chain's CDR3 is CASSGGGRTQETQYF. In DNA form, the CDR3 reads TGTGCCAGCAGCGGTGGCGGGAGGACCCAAGAGACCCAGTACTTC.

The genes are TRBV10-3 and TRBJ2-1, with 8 bases matching TRBD2. Germline V gives CDR1 ENHRY, CDR2 SYGVKD. Trimming removed 2 bases from V and 2 bases from J; junction bases left unmatched: 8. This CDR3 region has 17 residues. CDR3 residues: CAISERAGGFTYNEQFF. DNA of the CDR3: TGTGCCATCAGTGAGAGGGCGGGGGGCTTTACCTACAATGAGCAGTTCTTC.

CDR3 protein: CASSSQGVGANVLTF. CDR3 in DNA: TGTGCCAGCAGTTCCCAAGGGGTCGGGGCCAACGTCCTGACTTTC. V is TRBV27 and J is TRBJ2-6; D possibly corresponds to TRBD1 (5 bases). CDR1 is MNHEY, CDR2 SMNVEV, per germline (reference sequence). Trimming took 4 bases from V and 4 from J, leaving 11 bases between them. There are 15 residues in the CDR3. The variable domain in full, completed from reference TRBV27 and TRBJ2-6, reads EAQVTQNPRYLITVTGKKLTVTCSQNMNHEYMSWYRQDPGLGLRQIYYSMNVEVTDKGDVPEGYKVSRKEKRNFPLILESPSPNQTSLYFCASSSQGVGANVLTFGAGSRLTVL.

CDR3 nucleotides: TGTGCCAGCAGCCTCTCGGACAGGGAGTGGACAGATACGCAGTATTTT. Encoded protein: CASSLSDREWTDTQYF. The J gene is TRBJ2-3, the V gene TRBV14; 8 bases are shared with TRBD1. Trimming cost V 4 bases and J 3 bases; bases outside gene matches: 9. The V gene's germline CDR1 is SGHDN and CDR2 FVKESK. The CDR3 runs to 16 residues.

This chain links TRBV19 with TRBJ1-1, with TRBD1 as a possible D gene (5 bases). The V end lost 6 bases, the J end lost 1 base, and 12 bases lay between the germline ends. Germline assignment: CDR1 LNHDA and CDR2 SQIVND (reference sequence). CDR3 size: 14 residues. This CDR3 reads CASRVRGGNTEAFF. The CDR3 nucleotides are TGTGCCAGTAGGGTCCGGGGGGGGAACACTGAAGCTTTCTTT.

The J gene is TRBJ2-1, the V gene TRBV9; D possibly corresponds to TRBD2 (5 bases). V was shortened by 0 bases and J by 8 bases, with 9 bases between the two germline ends. The germline V gene encodes CDR1 SGDLS and CDR2 YYNGEE. The CDR3 is 13 residues long. CDR3 DNA sequence: TGTGCCAGCAGCGTAGTGGCGGGCCATGAGCAGTTCTTC. Amino acids: CASSVVAGHEQFF. The variable domain in full, with the rest retrieved from reference TRBV9 and TRBJ2-1, is DSGVTQTPKHLITATGQRVTLRCSPRSGDLSVYWYQQSLDQGLQFLIQYYNGEERAKGNILERFSAQQFPDLHSELNLSSLELGDSALYFCASSVVAGHEQFFGPGTRLTVL.

Turning to this clone: The junction and the germline gene differ at one end; a read error may be behind it. The CDR3 nucleotides are TGTGCCACCAGCAGACGGGACACGACTAAGGAAAAACTGTTTTTT. Translation: CATSRRDTTKEKLFF. The J gene is TRBJ1-4, the V gene TRBV15; D is perhaps TRBD1 (6 bases). The CDR3 extends over 15 amino acids. Germline CDR1 is LNHNV and CDR2 is YYDKDF (reference sequence).

The gene calls are TRBV27 and TRBJ1-2; D gene unclear. Trimming shortened V by 2 bases and J by 7 bases, and 11 bases separated the two germline ends. Germline V gene lookup returns CDR1 MNHEY and CDR2 SMNVEV (reference sequence). The CDR3 has 13 amino acids. The CDR3: CASSLDGLTGYTF. The CDR3 DNA follows: TGTGCCAGCAGTTTAGATGGGCTTACTGGCTACACCTTC.

The V gene is TRBV6-5, the J gene TRBJ1-1, with TRBD1 matching over 7 bases. Trimming removed 5 bases from V and 7 bases from J; junction bases left unmatched: 4. The V gene's germline CDR1 is MNHEY and CDR2 SVGAGI. The length of the CDR3 is 12 residues. The CDR3 DNA follows: TGTGCCAGCAGTAGGGACAGCTATGAAGCTTTCTTT. Amino acid sequence: CASSRDSYEAFF.

Worth noting for this clone: Other DNA sequences in this sample translate to the same CDR3. The chain links TRBV5-1 to TRBJ2-2, with D hard to call. The length of the CDR3 is 14 residues. The germline V gene has CDR1 SGHRS and CDR2 YFSETQ. V was shortened by 1 base and J by 0 bases, with 4 bases between the two germline ends. The CDR3 reads CASSLTANTGELFF. The CDR3 DNA follows: TGCGCCAGCAGCTTGACAGCGAACACCGGGGAGCTGTTTTTT.

The chain joins TRBV9 to TRBJ2-7; TRBD2 matches 10 bases. The CDR3 spans 15 residues. The V and J ends lost 5 bases and 7 bases, in that order; junction bases with no gene match: 12. The germline V gene encodes CDR1 SGDLS and CDR2 YYNGEE. CDR3 coding DNA: TGTGCCAGCAGTTTACTAGCGGGACAACCCGAAGAGCAGTACTTC. Protein: CASSLLAGQPEEQYF.

Only a few counts were recorded for this clone. The rearrangement links TRBV19 to TRBJ1-1, with 8 bases fitting TRBD1. Germline assignment: CDR1 LNHDA and CDR2 SQIVND (reference sequence). Trimming at V came to 4 bases and at J to 10 bases, leaving 5 bases not matched to a gene. The CDR3 loop spans 12 amino acids. The CDR3 spells CASSTRQGRAFF. The CDR3 region has the DNA TGTGCCAGTAGTACCCGACAGGGGAGAGCTTTCTTT.

The sample holds one count of this clone. V and J are TRBV5-1 and TRBJ2-1; 10 bases map to TRBD2. V was clipped by 2 bases and J by 7 bases; unmatched bases: 6. This CDR3 has 15 residues. The germline V gene has CDR1 SGHRS and CDR2 YFSETQ. In nucleotides, the CDR3 is TGCGCCAGCAGCTTACTAGCTAGCGGGGGAAATGAGCAGTTCTTC. Translating gives CASSLLASGGNEQFF.

The chain recombines TRBV4-1 with TRBJ1-1; no firm D call. V gave up 1 base and J gave up 0 bases, with 9 bases separating them. The CDR3 loop spans 15 amino acids. Looked up from germline, CDR1 is MGHRA and CDR2 is YSYEKL. The CDR3 coding sequence is TGCGCCAGCAGCCAAGCCCGGTCAATGAACACTGAAGCTTTCTTT. Translated: CASSQARSMNTEAFF.

The rearrangement joins TRBV11-3 to TRBJ1-1; D perhaps matches TRBD1 (5 bases). The CDR3 sequence is 10 residues long. Germline lookup yields CDR1 SGHNT and CDR2 YENEEA. Deletions cut 11 bases from V and 5 bases from J, with 9 bases between. The CDR3 is CAPGGTEAFF. The CDR3 DNA reads as TGTGCCCCGGGGGGAACTGAAGCTTTCTTT.

The V and J genes are TRBV5-5 and TRBJ1-3; the D gene is possibly TRBD1 (5 bases). The CDR3 consists of 16 residues. In germline, CDR1 is SGHKS, CDR2 YYEKEE (reference sequence). Trimming took off 0 bases at V and 0 bases at J, with 10 bases between the two ends. The chain's CDR3 is CASSLEAGPSGNTIYF. The CDR3 DNA reads TGTGCCAGCAGCTTGGAGGCGGGACCCTCTGGAAACACCATATATTTT.

The chain uses TRBV6-5 and TRBJ1-4; a possible D gene is TRBD1 (5 bases). The CDR3 consists of 15 residues. Germline V gene sequence: CDR1 MNHEY, CDR2 SVGAGI. The ends were cut back, 5 bases at V and 8 bases at J, with 18 bases in the middle. CDR3 region: CASSPRQGGIEKLFF. For the CDR3, the DNA is TGTGCCAGCAGTCCCCGCCAGGGAGGGATCGAAAAACTGTTTTTT.

The rearrangement uses TRBV15 and TRBJ1-2; the match to TRBD1 covers 7 bases. This CDR3 region has 14 residues. V shed 4 bases, J shed 2 bases, and the junction held 4 bases outside the gene matches. From germline, CDR1 is LNHNV and CDR2 YYDKDF (reference sequence). In nucleotides, the CDR3 is TGTGCCACCAGCACTATACAGGGGAACTATGGCTACACCTTC. It specifies CATSTIQGNYGYTF. Filled out from reference TRBV15 and TRBJ1-2, the complete variable domain reads DAMVIQNPRYQVTQFGKPVTLSCSQTLNHNVMYWYQQKSSQAPKLLFHYYDKDFNNEADTPDNFQSRRPNTSFCFLDIRSPGLGDTAMYLCATSTIQGNYGYTFGSGTRLTVV.

This clone was observed a handful of times. The chain is built from TRBV30 and TRBJ1-1; 7 bases line up with TRBD1. This CDR3 comprises 12 residues. The V and J ends lost 7 bases and 1 base, in that order; junction bases with no gene match: 3. Germline V gene sequence: CDR1 GTSNPN, CDR2 SVGIG (reference sequence). The CDR3 DNA follows: TGTGCCTCAGGGGGTGCGAACACTGAAGCTTTCTTT. Translation: CASGGANTEAFF.

This chain connects TRBV27 to TRBJ1-1; tentative D call: TRBD1 (6 bases). This CDR3 is 13 amino acids long. Germline V CDR1 and CDR2: MNHEY, SMNVEV (reference sequence). Between the trimmed V and J ends, which lost 6 bases and 5 bases, there was a span of 13 bases. CDR3 DNA sequence: TGTGCCAGCAGGGACAGTACCAGGACTGAAGCTTTCTTT. Protein sequence: CASRDSTRTEAFF.

The rearrangement links TRBV5-8 to TRBJ2-6; a weak D match, TRBD1 (5 bases). The CDR3 consists of 16 residues. V gave up 9 bases and J gave up 0 bases, with 16 bases separating them. Germline lookup yields CDR1 SGHTS and CDR2 YDEGEE. CDR3 amino acids: CATQPRRASGANVLTF. The CDR3 coding sequence is TGTGCCACCCAACCCCGCAGGGCCTCTGGGGCCAACGTCCTGACTTTC.

The rearrangement links TRBV19 to TRBJ2-7; possibly TRBD1 for D (6 bases). CDR1 is LNHDA, CDR2 SQIVND, per germline (reference sequence). The CDR3 sequence is 14 residues long. V lost 3 bases to trimming and J lost 2 bases, with 11 bases between them. CDR3 amino acids: CASSIGTPPYEQYF. The CDR3 DNA sequence: TGTGCCAGTAGTATTGGGACACCCCCCTACGAGCAGTACTTC.

The chain employs TRBV6-1 and TRBJ1-6, with 10 bases fitting TRBD1. Germline V gene sequence: CDR1 MNHNS, CDR2 SASEGT. V lost 6 bases to trimming and J lost 9 bases; unmatched junction nucleotides: 8. The CDR3 is made up of 15 amino acids. CDR3 residues: CASSPTGQGTSPLHF. The CDR3 DNA reads TGTGCCAGCAGCCCGACGGGACAGGGGACTTCACCCCTCCACTTT.